These T cell receptor beta chains were read from a single sample in a study of T cells in Graves' hyperthyroidism and ophthalmopathy. In TCRdb, the multiplex PCR reads were re-called with MiXCR into one record per CDR3 protein. The table has about 560,000 distinct CDR3 sequences, roughly 17% seen once. What was sequenced was blood. All receptors derive from a woman younger than 35 with Graves' hyperthyroidism. Both conserved end residues are part of each CDR3. Fields, in order: V gene, D gene, J gene, clone size, CDR3 protein, CDR3 DNA. The D gene is left open where the match is weak. The listing skips clone size in some rows; elsewhere it reads once, few, many or a size class.

v_call: TRBV6-1; d_call: TRBD1; j_call: TRBJ2-3; clone_size: many; cdr3_aa: CASGPWQGGTDTQYF; cdr3_nt: TGTGCCAGCGGACCATGGCAGGGGGGCACAGATACGCAGTATTTT
v_call: TRBV27; d_call: .; j_call: TRBJ1-5; clone_size: many; cdr3_aa: CASSLLRNQPQHF; cdr3_nt: TGTGCCAGCAGTTTACTGAGGAATCAGCCCCAGCATTTT
v_call: TRBV6-1; d_call: TRBD2; j_call: TRBJ2-3; clone_size: many; cdr3_aa: CASSGTSGSSDTQYF; cdr3_nt: TGTGCCAGCAGCGGGACTAGCGGGAGTTCAGATACGCAGTATTTT
v_call: TRBV6-1; d_call: TRBD1; j_call: TRBJ1-1; clone_size: many; cdr3_aa: CASSDQYRDRRKTEAFF; cdr3_nt: TGTGCCAGCAGTGACCAGTACCGGGACAGGAGAAAGACTGAAGCTTTCTTT
v_call: TRBV12-3/TRBV12-4; d_call: TRBD2; j_call: TRBJ2-5; clone_size: many; cdr3_aa: CASSRLAGSSYQETQYF; cdr3_nt: TGTGCCAGCAGCAGACTAGCGGGATCATCCTATCAAGAGACCCAGTACTTC
v_call: TRBV12-3/TRBV12-4; d_call: .; j_call: TRBJ2-3; clone_size: many; cdr3_aa: CASSFSPTDTQYF; cdr3_nt: TGTGCCAGCAGTTTTTCGCCGACAGATACGCAGTATTTT
v_call: TRBV11-2; d_call: TRBD1; j_call: TRBJ2-7; clone_size: many; cdr3_aa: CASNRLGQVSYEQYF; cdr3_nt: TGTGCCAGCAACCGACTTGGACAGGTATCCTACGAGCAGTACTTC
v_call: TRBV12-3/TRBV12-4; d_call: TRBD1; j_call: TRBJ1-2; clone_size: few; cdr3_aa: CASSSRPTGVGEGYTF; cdr3_nt: TGTGCCAGCAGTTCGCGGCCTACAGGGGTGGGTGAAGGCTACACCTTC
v_call: TRBV6-5; d_call: TRBD2; j_call: TRBJ2-5; clone_size: many; cdr3_aa: CASSYRTSGRWQETQYF; cdr3_nt: TGTGCCAGCAGTTATCGGACTAGCGGGAGATGGCAAGAGACCCAGTACTTC
v_call: TRBV19; d_call: TRBD1; j_call: TRBJ2-7; clone_size: .; cdr3_aa: CASSTSQGDEQYF; cdr3_nt: TGTGCCAGTAGCACCAGTCAGGGGGACGAGCAGTACTTC
v_call: TRBV4-1; d_call: .; j_call: TRBJ1-4; clone_size: .; cdr3_aa: CASSQEFWLEKLFF; cdr3_nt: TGCGCCAGCAGCCAAGAGTTCTGGCTGGAAAAACTGTTTTTT
v_call: TRBV30; d_call: .; j_call: TRBJ2-1; clone_size: few; cdr3_aa: CAWSVDYISSEQFF; cdr3_nt: TGTGCCTGGAGTGTAGATTATATAAGTAGTGAGCAGTTCTTC
v_call: TRBV30; d_call: TRBD2; j_call: TRBJ2-7; clone_size: many; cdr3_aa: CAWNQREGRQQYF; cdr3_nt: TGTGCCTGGAATCAGCGGGAGGGCCGCCAGCAGTACTTC
v_call: TRBV19; d_call: .; j_call: TRBJ1-1; clone_size: .; cdr3_aa: CASSIGGFEAFF; cdr3_nt: TGTGCCAGTAGTATAGGCGGCTTCGAAGCTTTCTTT
v_call: TRBV3-1; d_call: TRBD2; j_call: TRBJ2-6; clone_size: few; cdr3_aa: CASSQSSGRAIYGANVLTF; cdr3_nt: TGTGCCAGCAGCCAGAGTAGCGGGAGGGCCATCTATGGGGCCAACGTCCTGACTTTC
v_call: TRBV6-5; d_call: TRBD1; j_call: TRBJ2-1; clone_size: many; cdr3_aa: CASSYSWTGVGNEQFF; cdr3_nt: TGTGCCAGCAGTTACTCATGGACAGGGGTTGGAAATGAGCAGTTCTTC
v_call: TRBV20-1; d_call: TRBD1; j_call: TRBJ2-7; clone_size: few; cdr3_aa: CSATHGTGTGTYEQYF; cdr3_nt: TGCAGTGCTACCCACGGGACCGGGACAGGGACCTACGAGCAGTACTTC
v_call: TRBV7-9; d_call: .; j_call: TRBJ2-3; clone_size: .; cdr3_aa: CASSFDRLGLNTQYF; cdr3_nt: TGTGCCAGCAGCTTCGACCGCTTGGGACTTAATACGCAGTATTTT
v_call: TRBV29-1; d_call: .; j_call: TRBJ2-1; clone_size: .; cdr3_aa: CSAGASKIGEQFF; cdr3_nt: TGCAGCGCAGGAGCTAGCAAGATCGGTGAGCAGTTCTTC
v_call: TRBV12-3/TRBV12-4; d_call: .; j_call: TRBJ1-1; clone_size: .; cdr3_aa: CASSRVRVYSSEAFF; cdr3_nt: TGTGCCAGCAGCCGGGTTCGGGTATATAGTTCTGAAGCTTTCTTT
v_call: TRBV12-3/TRBV12-4; d_call: TRBD2; j_call: TRBJ2-3; clone_size: many; cdr3_aa: CASTPLAGVDTQYF; cdr3_nt: TGTGCCAGCACCCCTCTAGCGGGAGTAGATACGCAGTATTTT
v_call: TRBV27; d_call: TRBD1; j_call: TRBJ2-7; clone_size: few; cdr3_aa: CASRGTGTGGYEQYF; cdr3_nt: TGTGCCAGCAGGGGGACCGGGACAGGGGGCTACGAGCAGTACTTC
v_call: TRBV7-2; d_call: TRBD1; j_call: TRBJ2-1; clone_size: many; cdr3_aa: CASRRQGDTYNEQFF; cdr3_nt: TGTGCCAGCAGACGACAGGGGGACACCTACAATGAGCAGTTCTTC
v_call: TRBV10-2; d_call: .; j_call: TRBJ2-1; clone_size: .; cdr3_aa: CASSADADNEQFF; cdr3_nt: TGCGCCAGCAGTGCAGACGCGGACAATGAGCAGTTCTTC